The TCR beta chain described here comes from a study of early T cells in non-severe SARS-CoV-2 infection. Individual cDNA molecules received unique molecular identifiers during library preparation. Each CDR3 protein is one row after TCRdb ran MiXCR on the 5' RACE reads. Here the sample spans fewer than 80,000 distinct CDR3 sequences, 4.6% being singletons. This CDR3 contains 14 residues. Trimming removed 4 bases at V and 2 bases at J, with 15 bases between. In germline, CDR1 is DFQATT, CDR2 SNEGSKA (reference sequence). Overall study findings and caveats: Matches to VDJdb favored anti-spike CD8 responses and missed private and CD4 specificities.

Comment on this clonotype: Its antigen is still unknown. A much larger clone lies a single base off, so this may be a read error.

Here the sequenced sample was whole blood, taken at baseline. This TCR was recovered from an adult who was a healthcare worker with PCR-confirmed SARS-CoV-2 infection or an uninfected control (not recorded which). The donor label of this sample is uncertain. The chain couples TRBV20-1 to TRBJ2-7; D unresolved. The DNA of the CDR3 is TGCAGTGCTACCGGCCGAGTTTCCGCCTACGAGCAGTACTTC. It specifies CSATGRVSAYEQYF.